A single sample gave rise to the 27 T cell receptor beta chains below, sequenced in a study of T cells after yellow fever vaccination. TCRdb itself ran the 5' RACE reads through MiXCR, one entry per CDR3 protein. Among a few hundred thousand distinct CDR3 sequences listed, roughly a sixth were seen once. This material consisted of PBMCs, taken 5 days after the first yellow fever vaccination. The receptors here all came from a man aged 18 to 30 who received the YFV17D yellow fever vaccine.

This clonotype has more than one count but fewer than ten. The chain is built from TRBV18 and TRBJ2-1; unclear D gene. In germline, CDR1 is KGHSH, CDR2 LQKENI. Trimming cost V 3 bases and J 0 bases, with 6 bases left between them. This CDR3 region has 14 residues. The CDR3 nucleotides are TGTGCCAGCTCACCGTACACCTCCTACAATGAGCAGTTCTTC. Amino acid sequence: CASSPYTSYNEQFF.

J is TRBJ2-3 and V is TRBV20-1, with 8 bases lining up with TRBD1. V was pared by 2 bases and J by 1 base, with 2 bases of the junction left unmatched. Germline V gene data show CDR1 as DFQATT and CDR2 as SNEGSKA (reference sequence). The CDR3 totals 14 residues. The CDR3, as DNA: TGCAGTGCTAGACAGGGGGCCGGCACAGATACGCAGTATTTT. The encoded protein is CSARQGAGTDTQYF.

This rearrangement joins TRBV9 to TRBJ1-5, with 10 bases lining up with TRBD1. Germline V gene lookup returns CDR1 SGDLS and CDR2 YYNGEE. Losses at the gene ends were 5 bases for V and 7 bases for J; bases not matched to a gene: 12. The CDR3 totals 16 residues. CDR3: CASSAGPDRGGQPQHF. For the CDR3, the DNA is TGTGCCAGCAGTGCAGGACCGGACAGGGGGGGACAGCCCCAGCATTTT. The entire variable domain, with the rest obtained from reference TRBV9 and TRBJ1-5, is as follows: DSGVTQTPKHLITATGQRVTLRCSPRSGDLSVYWYQQSLDQGLQFLIQYYNGEERAKGNILERFSAQQFPDLHSELNLSSLELGDSALYFCASSAGPDRGGQPQHFGDGTRLSIL.

This clonotype was detected many times. This chain connects TRBV7-2 to TRBJ2-3, with D unresolved. The CDR3 sequence is 15 residues long. In germline, CDR1 is SGHTA, CDR2 FQGNSA. Trimming shortened V by 1 base and J by 0 bases, and 8 bases separated the two germline ends. The CDR3 region has the DNA TGTGCCAGCAGCTTAGTTGGCAGAAGCACAGATACGCAGTATTTT. Translated, it gives CASSLVGRSTDTQYF.

This clonotype turned up a few times. The rearrangement uses TRBV11-2 and TRBJ2-1; D remains ambiguous. CDR3 length: 15 amino acids. The germline V and J ends were trimmed by 0 bases and 3 bases, with 9 bases remaining between them. CDR1 and CDR2 (germline): SGHAT, FQNNGV. The CDR3: CASSLEWSDYNEQFF. As DNA, the CDR3 is TGTGCCAGCAGCTTAGAGTGGTCGGACTACAATGAGCAGTTCTTC.

The chain employs TRBV27 and TRBJ1-1, with D perhaps TRBD1 (6 bases). V lost 4 bases to trimming and J lost 5 bases, with 23 bases between them. Germline CDR1 MNHEY, CDR2 SMNVEV (reference sequence). The CDR3 is 17 amino acids. The CDR3 coding sequence is TGTGCCAGCAGTTCCCGGAAGGGGGGACGGGGGGATACTGAAGCTTTCTTT. It codes for CASSSRKGGRGDTEAFF.

V usage is TRBV7-2 and J usage is TRBJ2-1, with 11 bases lining up with TRBD2. With V trimmed by 4 bases and J by 10 bases, 9 bases remained unmatched. This CDR3 spans 15 amino acids. The germline gives CDR1 SGHTA, CDR2 FQGNSA. The chain's CDR3 is CASSSRLAGYHEQFF. CDR3 bases: TGTGCCAGCAGCTCAAGACTAGCGGGGTATCACGAGCAGTTCTTC.

This clonotype has a count of ten or more. V is TRBV11-2 and J is TRBJ2-3; 10 nucleotides agree with TRBD1. Germline CDR1 SGHAT, CDR2 FQNNGV. This CDR3 region has 18 residues. The J segment lost 1 base and the V segment lost 6 bases, leaving 13 bases of the junction unmatched. The CDR3 is CASRLTGGEPTRTDTQYF. In nucleotides, the CDR3 is TGTGCCAGCAGGTTGACAGGGGGCGAACCGACCCGCACAGATACGCAGTATTTT.

J is TRBJ2-4 and V is TRBV12-3 or TRBV12-4, with D perhaps being TRBD1 or TRBD2 (5 bases each). The CDR3 covers 15 residues. V was trimmed by 5 bases and J by 7 bases, leaving 18 bases between them. In nucleotides, the CDR3 is TGTGCCAGCAGTCGACCGGGACGGATGGGGAACATTCAGTACTTC. This translates into CASSRPGRMGNIQYF.

The gene calls are TRBV9 and TRBJ1-3; D is undetermined. Deletions cut 3 bases from V and 0 bases from J, with 7 bases between. This CDR3 contains 14 residues. Germline V gene data show CDR1 as SGDLS and CDR2 as YYNGEE. The CDR3 spells CASSALFSGNTIYF. The CDR3 coding sequence is TGTGCCAGCAGCGCGTTGTTCTCTGGAAACACCATATATTTT.

The V call is TRBV20-1, the J call TRBJ1-1, with D perhaps matching TRBD1 (5 bases). Deletions cut 7 bases from V and 4 bases from J, with 13 bases between. The CDR3 is made up of 12 amino acids. CDR1 is DFQATT and CDR2 is SNEGSKA in the germline V gene (reference sequence). The chain's CDR3 is CSGKGEVTEAFF. The CDR3 nucleotides are TGCAGTGGGAAAGGGGAGGTCACTGAAGCTTTCTTT.

The chain carries TRBV2 and TRBJ1-2; D remains unclear. Trimming took 4 bases from V and 7 from J, leaving 7 bases between them. Germline V gives CDR1 SNHLY, CDR2 FYNNEI. This CDR3 contains 11 residues. The CDR3 sequence: CASSVPPGYTF. CDR3 sequence (DNA): TGTGCCAGCAGTGTCCCCCCTGGCTACACCTTC.

This clonotype was detected many times. CDR3 loop: CASSQRDRGTLHF. For the CDR3, the DNA is TGTGCCAGCAGCCAACGGGACAGGGGAACCCTCCACTTT. The chain links TRBV7-2 to TRBJ1-6, with 10 bases aligning to TRBD1. V dropped 5 bases and J dropped 14; count of bases not matched to a gene: 6. Germline CDR1 is SGHTA and CDR2 is FQGNSA. The CDR3 sequence is 13 residues long.

The chain carries TRBV5-1 and TRBJ2-3; TRBD2 agrees at 7 bases. Germline V gives CDR1 SGHRS, CDR2 YFSETQ. This CDR3 is built from 15 residues. The ends lost 1 base at V and 1 base at J; junction bases unmatched: 3. CDR3 region: CASSLRSGGTDTQYF. CDR3 DNA sequence: TGCGCCAGCAGCTTGCGGAGCGGGGGCACAGATACGCAGTATTTT.

This clonotype was seen at least ten times. V is TRBV6-2 or TRBV6-3 and J is TRBJ2-1; 7 bases align to TRBD1. Germline V gene sequence: CDR1 MNHEY, CDR2 SVGEGT. This CDR3 region has 17 residues. V gave up 0 bases and J gave up 1 base; unmatched junction bases: 6. CDR3 region: CASSYSTARGSYNEQFF. For the CDR3, the DNA is TGTGCCAGCAGTTACTCGACGGCCAGGGGGTCCTACAATGAGCAGTTCTTC.

The chain joins TRBV12-3 or TRBV12-4 to TRBJ1-1; D gene unclear. The CDR3 spans 11 residues. V lost 8 bases and J lost 8, with 12 bases in between. CDR3: CASAAAGEAFF. The DNA of the CDR3 is TGTGCCAGCGCCGCCGCGGGAGAAGCTTTCTTT.

The chain uses TRBV4-3 and TRBJ2-7; TRBD2 agrees at 12 bases. Trimming cost V 0 bases and J 2 bases; bases outside gene matches: 8. CDR1 is LGHNA, CDR2 YSLEER, per germline. The CDR3 has 18 amino acids. The CDR3 protein is CASSQDRLAGGLAYEQYF. CDR3 nucleotides: TGCGCCAGCAGCCAAGATCGCCTAGCGGGGGGGCTTGCCTACGAGCAGTACTTC.

This clonotype appeared a few times. V gene TRBV5-1 combines with J gene TRBJ2-3, with D possibly TRBD1 on 5 matching bases. The germline V and J ends were trimmed by 0 bases and 1 base, with 15 bases remaining between them. The V gene's germline CDR1 is SGHRS and CDR2 YFSETQ. The CDR3 has 17 amino acids. The CDR3 DNA sequence: TGCGCCAGCAGCTTGGTTGGGGCCGGTGCGGGCACAGATACGCAGTATTTT. The encoded protein is CASSLVGAGAGTDTQYF.

This clonotype was seen a handful of times. The chain employs TRBV20-1 and TRBJ2-5; the D gene is possibly TRBD1 (6 bases). Germline CDR1 DFQATT, CDR2 SNEGSKA (reference sequence). The CDR3 loop spans 14 amino acids. V lost 6 bases to trimming and J lost 4 bases, with 18 bases between them. Here the CDR3 reads CSASGADRLETQYF. In nucleotides, the CDR3 is TGCAGTGCATCAGGGGCCGATAGGCTAGAGACCCAGTACTTC.

The chain joins TRBV7-8 to TRBJ2-5, with TRBD2 matching over 15 bases. The CDR3 sequence is 16 residues long. V trimming: 4 bases; J trimming: 5 bases; junction bases outside the gene matches: 5. Germline CDR1 is SGHVS and CDR2 is FQNEAQ. This chain's CDR3 is CASSSRTSGGGETQYF. The CDR3 nucleotides read TGTGCCAGCAGCTCCAGGACTAGCGGGGGGGGGGAGACCCAGTACTTC.

This clonotype was picked up a small number of times. The rearrangement joins TRBV7-2 to TRBJ2-3, with TRBD2 matching 8 bases. Losses at the gene ends were 2 bases for V and 6 bases for J; bases not matched to a gene: 4. The CDR3 length is 14 residues. The germline V gene encodes CDR1 SGHTA and CDR2 FQGNSA. In DNA, the CDR3 is TGTGCCAGCAGCTTAATAGCGGGGTCGGATACGCAGTATTTT. Amino acids: CASSLIAGSDTQYF.

CDR3 residues: CASSKGPSLYGYTF. The CDR3, as DNA: TGTGCCAGCAGCAAAGGTCCCAGTCTCTATGGCTACACCTTC. The chain is built from TRBV21-1 and TRBJ1-2; the table's D call of TRBD1 was not tested on the DNA. TRBV21-1 is recorded as a pseudogene. The CDR3 runs 14 residues.

A single count supports this clonotype. The chain combines TRBV6-2 or TRBV6-3 with TRBJ2-1; 8 bases are a match to TRBD1. The junction had 9 bases not matched to a gene; V was cut back by 3 bases and J by 5 bases. The CDR3 runs 16 residues. Germline-derived CDR1 and CDR2 are MNHEY and SVGEGT. The CDR3 DNA reads as TGTGCCAGCAGTTATAAGGACAGGGAAAGGGACAATGAGCAGTTCTTC. Protein: CASSYKDRERDNEQFF.

In DNA, the CDR3 is TGTGCCAGCAGTTTGAGAGACGCAGAGTACGAGCAGTACTTC. It specifies CASSLRDAEYEQYF. This chain joins TRBV12-3 or TRBV12-4 and TRBJ2-7; no clear D gene. The V gene lost 3 bases and the J gene lost 4 bases, with 13 bases spanning the gap. CDR3 size: 14 residues.

J is TRBJ2-6 and V is TRBV28; D not certain. Germline-derived CDR1 and CDR2 are MDHEN and SYDVKM. With 3 bases removed from V and 0 bases from J, the gap between germline ends came to 12 bases. There are 17 residues in the CDR3. In nucleotides, the CDR3 is TGTGCCAGCAGTTTTCCGGGTAGCCTCTCTGGGGCCAACGTCCTGACTTTC. Its protein is CASSFPGSLSGANVLTF. Looking up the rest from reference TRBV28 and TRBJ2-6 gives the full variable domain: DVKVTQSSRYLVKRTGEKVFLECVQDMDHENMFWYRQDPGLGLRLIYFSYDVKMKEKGDIPEGYSVSREKKERFSLILESASTNQTSMYLCASSFPGSLSGANVLTFGAGSRLTVL.

This sequence joins TRBV20-1 and TRBJ1-5, with no clear D. Between the trimmed V and J ends, which lost 6 bases and 4 bases, there was a span of 22 bases. Germline V gene sequence: CDR1 DFQATT, CDR2 SNEGSKA (reference sequence). The CDR3 loop spans 16 amino acids. CDR3: CSAENSAGIWNQPQHF. In DNA, the CDR3 is TGCAGTGCCGAGAACTCGGCAGGCATCTGGAATCAGCCCCAGCATTTT.

The gene calls are TRBV27 and TRBJ1-6; D uncertain. Germline CDR1 MNHEY, CDR2 SMNVEV (reference sequence). The CDR3 contains 15 residues. Trimming removed 5 bases at V and 9 bases at J, with 17 bases between. CDR3 residues: CASSPGEGRSSPLHF. The CDR3 bases are TGTGCCAGCAGTCCGGGTGAAGGGCGGAGTTCACCCCTCCACTTT.